Sequencing of this T cell receptor (beta chain) was carried out in a study of T cells in Graves' hyperthyroidism and ophthalmopathy. Study-level background: Staff took peripheral blood when the initial diagnosis was made, before any treatment began. Study-wide points: Ophthalmopathy, which appeared later, was predicted by the model a median roughly 6.6 months before onset. The majority of expanded thyroid clonotypes above 0.001 also appeared in blood.

The investigators amplified TCR beta CDR3 regions from RNA transcripts. Primed by the HTBI set, a first-round RT-PCR was run on the TCR CDR3. TCRdb re-called the multiplex PCR reads with MiXCR, one entry per CDR3 protein. The sample contains about 380,000 distinct CDR3 sequences, roughly 20% of which appear only once. This clonotype was picked up one time. Antigen unknown. The V gene lost 0 bases and the J gene lost 8 bases, with 17 bases spanning the gap. The CDR3 is made up of 16 amino acids. Germline values: CDR1 LNHDA, CDR2 SQIVND (reference sequence). This TCR derives from a man younger than 35 with Graves' ophthalmopathy. V usage is TRBV19 and J usage is TRBJ2-1; no clear D gene. Sequencing input: blood. The CDR3: CASSIDTPPGQDEQFF. CDR3 coding DNA: TGTGCCAGTAGTATAGATACCCCCCCGGGCCAGGATGAGCAGTTCTTC.